Listed below are T cell receptor beta chains from one sample, sequenced in a study of neoadjuvant anti-PD-1 for oral cavity cancer. The data were produced by immunoSEQ multiplex PCR, yet TCRdb's version contains in-frame clones alone and is incomplete. The data contain 14,000 or so clones, 76% of them singletons. The sequences come from PBMCs, collected after nivolumab (anti-PD-1) treatment. Receptor source: a person aged 35-79 years with oral cavity squamous cell carcinoma. Both conserved end residues are trimmed from each CDR3. The D gene is left open where the match is weak.

d_call	v_call	j_call	cdr3_aa
TRBD1	TRBV30	TRBJ1-4	AWTGGNEKLF
.	TRBV5-1	TRBJ2-2	ASSLEWRVRDGELF
.	TRBV7-9	TRBJ2-3	ASSPKRRVKDTQY
.	TRBV5-1	TRBJ2-2	ASSPGRGAVGELF
.	TRBV5-5	TRBJ2-2	ASSLYALAGELF
.	TRBV5-1	TRBJ1-1	ASSTEAGNTEAF
.	TRBV27	TRBJ2-7	ASSLAGGVYEQY
TRBD1	TRBV19	TRBJ1-1	ASRLQGGVMNTEAF
.	TRBV10-3	TRBJ2-2	AISEGLLIANTGELF
.	TRBV5-4	TRBJ1-3	ASRNDGYSGNTIY
.	TRBV12-2	TRBJ2-1	ASRLASGTRSSSYNEQF
.	TRBV7-8	TRBJ2-7	ASSLAWGYEQY
.	TRBV7-9	TRBJ2-5	ASRQTALQETQY
.	TRBV11-2	TRBJ1-1	ASSPKVGRGNTEAF
TRBD2	TRBV4-1	TRBJ2-5	ASSQGRSSGGQETQY
.	TRBV6-6	TRBJ1-1	ASSYSILRGNTEAF